Shown below are 27 T cell receptor beta chains from a single sample sequenced in a study of blood T cell repertoires in COVID-19. Clones were read by immunoSEQ multiplex PCR, and TCRdb kept only the in-frame ones, dropping some. Of about 180,000 clones listed, approximately 79% are singletons. Input material: peripheral blood. The source is an older woman with acute or convalescent COVID-19.

V is TRBV6-1 and J is TRBJ1-1, with D unclear. The CDR3 is 15 residues long. Germline V gives CDR1 MNHNS, CDR2 SASEGT. Trimming stripped 0 bases from V and 1 base from J, with 9 bases between. The CDR3 coding sequence is TGTGCCAGCAGTGAAGCGCGGGAGGGGAACACTGAAGCTTTCTTT. This encodes CASSEAREGNTEAFF.

This chain links TRBV27 with TRBJ2-1, with 7 bases fitting TRBD2. The CDR3 covers 12 residues. V was clipped by 8 bases and J by 7 bases; unmatched bases: 5. Looked up from germline, CDR1 is MNHEY and CDR2 is SMNVEV (reference sequence). The CDR3 spells CASGWRENEQFF. CDR3 bases: TGTGCCAGCGGATGGCGGGAGAATGAGCAGTTCTTC.

This clone was recorded a few times. V is TRBV2 and J is TRBJ2-1, with 7 bases lining up with TRBD2. Germline-derived CDR1 and CDR2 are SNHLY and FYNNEI. The CDR3 is made up of 15 amino acids. With V trimmed by 1 base and J by 9 bases, 9 bases remained unmatched. The DNA for the CDR3 is TGTGCCAGCAGTGAAGGGGGGGGAGGGCCAGTTGAGCAGTTCTTC. It translates to CASSEGGGGPVEQFF. Full variable domain (remainder filled in from reference TRBV2 and TRBJ2-1): EPEVTQTPSHQVTQMGQEVILRCVPISNHLYFYWYRQILGQKVEFLVSFYNNEISEKSEIFDDQFSVERPDGSNFTLKIRSTKLEDSAMYFCASSEGGGGPVEQFFGPGTRLTVL.

The chain links TRBV7-9 to TRBJ2-1, with 8 nucleotides matching TRBD2. Unmatched junction bases numbered 2, after V lost 1 base and J lost 3 bases. This CDR3 region has 15 residues. Germline values: CDR1 SEHNR, CDR2 FQNEAQ (reference sequence). This chain's CDR3 is CASSLELAVYNEQFF. For the CDR3, the DNA is TGTGCCAGCAGCTTAGAACTAGCGGTCTACAATGAGCAGTTCTTC.

The chain employs TRBV18 and TRBJ2-2; TRBD2 is a possible D gene (6 bases). V was shortened by 3 bases and J by 6 bases, with 17 bases between the two germline ends. This CDR3 is 16 amino acids long. CDR1 and CDR2 (germline): KGHSH, LQKENI. The CDR3 spells CASSPGAGSSAGELFF. The CDR3 bases are TGTGCCAGCTCACCTGGAGCGGGTTCGTCAGCCGGGGAGCTGTTTTTT.

The chain links TRBV7-8 to TRBJ1-2; D possibly corresponds to TRBD1 (5 bases). The germline V gene encodes CDR1 SGHVS and CDR2 FQNEAQ. V shed 5 bases and J shed 5 bases, with 21 bases lying between them. The CDR3 totals 16 residues. CDR3 in amino acids: CASSQRAGTYSYGYTF. The CDR3 region has the DNA TGTGCCAGCAGCCAAAGGGCGGGGACCTACAGTTATGGCTACACCTTC.

The CDR3 DNA is TGCAGCGTTGAAAGGTTCGACAGGGAGACTGAAGCTTTCTTT. Translated, it gives CSVERFDRETEAFF. V usage is TRBV29-1 and J usage is TRBJ1-1; the match to TRBD1 covers 7 bases. The CDR3 consists of 14 residues. Germline lookup yields CDR1 SQVTM and CDR2 ANQGSEA. The ends lost 2 bases at V and 5 bases at J; junction bases unmatched: 8.

The chain combines TRBV2 with TRBJ1-3, with TRBD1 identical over 7 bases. V trimming: 5 bases; J trimming: 3 bases; junction bases outside the gene matches: 10. Per the germline V gene, CDR1 is SNHLY and CDR2 is FYNNEI. The CDR3 spans 16 residues. The CDR3 DNA sequence: TGTGCCAGCAGTATGGACAGGCCCAGTTTTGGAAACACCATATATTTT. Translating gives CASSMDRPSFGNTIYF.

The rearrangement uses TRBV2 and TRBJ2-7, with 10 bases matching TRBD2. Germline V lookup: CDR1 SNHLY, CDR2 FYNNEI. The CDR3 length is 14 residues. J lost 1 base, V lost 7 bases, and 4 bases had no gene match. CDR3 bases: TGTGCCAGCAAGCTAGCGGGAGCGTCCTACGAGCAGTACTTC. Amino acid sequence: CASKLAGASYEQYF. The variable domain in full, completed from reference TRBV2 and TRBJ2-7, reads EPEVTQTPSHQVTQMGQEVILRCVPISNHLYFYWYRQILGQKVEFLVSFYNNEISEKSEIFDDQFSVERPDGSNFTLKIRSTKLEDSAMYFCASKLAGASYEQYFGPGTRLTVT.

The chain combines TRBV5-1 with TRBJ2-5; D is undetermined. V was trimmed by 3 bases and J by 4 bases, leaving 19 bases between them. The CDR3 spans 16 residues. The germline CDR1 and CDR2 sequences are SGHRS and YFSETQ. CDR3 in amino acids: CASSSLLADTGETQYF. DNA of the CDR3: TGCGCCAGCAGCTCTCTCCTGGCCGACACTGGAGAGACCCAGTACTTC.

This clone was seen more than once but under ten times. V is TRBV24-1 and J is TRBJ2-5; 7 nucleotides match TRBD1. Germline-derived CDR1 and CDR2 are KGHDR and SFDVKD. The CDR3 has 17 residues. J lost 4 bases, V lost 2 bases, and 12 bases had no gene match. This chain's CDR3 is CATSDSWTGGSLETQYF. The CDR3 DNA follows: TGTGCCACCAGTGATTCGTGGACAGGAGGCTCGTTAGAGACCCAGTACTTC.

The chain has TRBV7-9 and TRBJ2-1, with 11 bases fitting TRBD1. This CDR3 is 17 amino acids long. V gave up 3 bases and J gave up 7 bases; unmatched junction bases: 11. Germline V lookup: CDR1 SEHNR, CDR2 FQNEAQ (reference sequence). CDR3 region: CASSFLGTGGIGNEQFF. The CDR3 DNA sequence: TGTGCCAGCAGCTTTTTAGGGACAGGGGGGATCGGGAATGAGCAGTTCTTC.

V is TRBV19 and J is TRBJ2-4, with 7 nucleotides matching TRBD2. This CDR3 has 16 amino acids. Per the germline V gene, CDR1 is LNHDA and CDR2 is SQIVND (reference sequence). V dropped 3 bases and J dropped 0; count of bases not matched to a gene: 5. The CDR3, as DNA: TGTGCCAGTAGTATTGGGACTAACTTAGCCAAAAACATTCAGTACTTC. It translates to CASSIGTNLAKNIQYF.

The V and J genes are TRBV5-4 and TRBJ2-7, with TRBD2 matching over 12 bases. The CDR3 is made up of 16 amino acids. Germline CDR1 is SGHNT and CDR2 is YYREEE (reference sequence). The junction had 5 bases not matched to a gene; V was cut back by 4 bases and J by 0 bases. The CDR3 here is CASSLGTSGSSYEQYF. The CDR3 DNA reads TGTGCCAGCAGCCTCGGGACTAGCGGGTCCTCCTACGAGCAGTACTTC.

CDR3 region: CASSQGRLAGDLGQETQYF. The DNA for the CDR3 is TGTGCCAGCAGCCAAGGCCGCTTAGCGGGAGATTTGGGGCAAGAGACCCAGTACTTC. The chain carries TRBV4-2 and TRBJ2-5, with TRBD2 matching 9 bases. Germline V gene data show CDR1 as LGHNA and CDR2 as YNFKEQ. This CDR3 has 19 residues. With 1 base clipped from V and 2 bases from J, the junction kept 14 bases outside the gene matches.

CDR3 sequence: CAVLTSGRTDTQYF. DNA of the CDR3: TGTGCCGTTCTAACTAGCGGGAGGACAGATACGCAGTATTTT. The rearrangement uses TRBV2 and TRBJ2-3; TRBD2 matches at 12 bases. The J segment lost 3 bases and the V segment lost 11 bases, leaving 6 bases of the junction unmatched. Germline CDR1 reads SNHLY; CDR2 reads FYNNEI. This CDR3 has 14 residues. Based on the CDR3 plus reference TRBV2 and TRBJ2-3, the full variable domain is EPEVTQTPSHQVTQMGQEVILRCVPISNHLYFYWYRQILGQKVEFLVSFYNNEISEKSEIFDDQFSVERPDGSNFTLKIRSTKLEDSAMYFCAVLTSGRTDTQYFGPGTRLTVL.

This clone showed up just a few times. DNA for the CDR3: TGTGCCAGCCGATCCCGAGGCACAAAATACGAGCAGTACTTC. Residues: CASRSRGTKYEQYF. This rearrangement joins TRBV27 to TRBJ2-7, with D unclear. The CDR3 runs 14 residues. V shed 8 bases and J shed 4 bases, with 18 bases lying between them. Per the germline V gene, CDR1 is MNHEY and CDR2 is SMNVEV (reference sequence).

The chain links TRBV6-4 to TRBJ2-3; D is possibly TRBD2 (6 bases). Germline V gives CDR1 MRHNA, CDR2 SNTAGT. V was clipped by 6 bases and J by 9 bases, with 28 bases between them. CDR3 size: 17 residues. The CDR3 here is CASSPRAGPLLRATQYF. The CDR3 coding sequence is TGTGCCAGCAGCCCCAGGGCGGGACCACTTTTAAGGGCCACGCAGTATTTT.

The chain recombines TRBV5-4 with TRBJ1-2; D is unclear. The CDR3 covers 14 residues. V was cut by 0 bases and J by 4 bases, with 10 bases left in between. Germline V CDR1 and CDR2: SGHNT, YYREEE (reference sequence). CDR3 loop: CASSLDRTVYGYTF. CDR3 nucleotides: TGTGCCAGCAGCTTGGATAGAACAGTCTATGGCTACACCTTC. Looking up the rest from reference TRBV5-4 and TRBJ1-2 gives the full variable domain: ETGVTQSPTHLIKTRGQQVTLRCSSQSGHNTVSWYQQALGQGPQFIFQYYREEENGRGNFPPRFSGLQFPNYSSELNVNALELDDSALYLCASSLDRTVYGYTFGSGTRLTVV.

The V gene is TRBV7-3, the J gene TRBJ2-3; D perhaps matches TRBD2 (6 bases). This CDR3 is built from 15 residues. Germline V gene data show CDR1 as SGHTA and CDR2 as FQGTGA. Trimming cost V 2 bases and J 6 bases, with 15 bases left between them. DNA for the CDR3: TGTGCCAGCAGCTTATATCGGGGAGGACCGGATACGCAGTATTTT. This encodes CASSLYRGGPDTQYF.

The genes are TRBV7-9 and TRBJ1-2, with unresolved D. The ends were cut back, 3 bases at V and 8 bases at J, with 10 bases in the middle. The germline CDR1 and CDR2 sequences are SEHNR and FQNEAQ (reference sequence). The CDR3 contains 12 residues. The CDR3 protein is CASSFLATGYTF. The CDR3 DNA reads as TGTGCCAGCAGCTTCCTCGCTACGGGCTACACCTTC.

The chain is built from TRBV30 and TRBJ2-5, with TRBD2 as a possible D gene (5 bases). V was pared by 0 bases and J by 5 bases, with 10 bases between. There are 13 residues in the CDR3. Germline-derived CDR1 and CDR2 are GTSNPN and SVGIG (reference sequence). The CDR3 here is CAWSVGGEETQYF. DNA for the CDR3: TGTGCCTGGAGTGTAGGTGGGGAGGAGACCCAGTACTTC.

This clone was seen a single time. The junction departs from the called germline gene at one end, perhaps through a read error. This chain connects TRBV3-1 (or the pseudogene TRBV3-2) to TRBJ2-5, with D unclear. CDR3 length: 14 amino acids. CDR1 LGHDT and CDR2 YNNKEL come from the germline V gene (reference sequence). CDR3 in amino acids: CASSKDIPQETQYF. The CDR3 DNA reads as TGTGCCAGCAGCAAAGATATCCCCCAAGAGACCCAGTACTTC.

The rearrangement links TRBV19 to TRBJ2-2, with D possibly matching TRBD2 (6 bases). CDR1 is LNHDA and CDR2 is SQIVND in the germline V gene (reference sequence). V lost 3 bases, J lost 3 bases, and 8 bases lay in between. CDR3 length: 14 amino acids. CDR3 nucleotides: TGTGCCAGTAGTATTGGGGGGTACACCGGGGAGCTGTTTTTT. It yields the protein CASSIGGYTGELFF.

The chain combines TRBV5-1 with TRBJ2-1, with TRBD2 identical over 12 bases. The V gene end was trimmed by 3 bases and the J gene end by 10 bases; junction bases not matched to a gene: 5. The CDR3 length is 14 residues. Looked up from germline, CDR1 is SGHRS and CDR2 is YFSETQ. The CDR3 protein is CASSSTSGGREQFF. CDR3 nucleotides: TGCGCCAGCAGCTCGACTAGCGGGGGCAGGGAGCAGTTCTTC.

CDR3 residues: CASSQAFRAGGPGQYRAKNIQYF. The CDR3 DNA follows: TGTGCCAGCAGCCAAGCGTTTCGAGCGGGAGGGCCGGGTCAGTATCGAGCCAAAAACATTCAGTACTTC. The rearrangement uses TRBV4-2 and TRBJ2-4; 10 bases line up with TRBD2. The CDR3 spans 23 residues. Trimming at V came to 1 base and at J to 0 bases, leaving 21 bases not matched to a gene. Germline assignment: CDR1 LGHNA and CDR2 YNFKEQ.

The chain links TRBV7-6 to TRBJ2-7, with TRBD2 matching over 14 bases. J lost 0 bases, V lost 1 base, and 5 bases had no gene match. The CDR3 loop spans 18 amino acids. Looked up from germline, CDR1 is SGHVS and CDR2 is FNYEAQ. For the CDR3, the DNA is TGTGCCAGCAGCTTAGGCGGACTAGCGGGAGGAGGCTCCTACGAGCAGTACTTC. Translation gives CASSLGGLAGGGSYEQYF.